This TCR beta chain stems from a study of T cells in Graves' hyperthyroidism and ophthalmopathy. There are many counts of this clonotype. Antigen: not known. Study observations and caveats: Appearing also in blood were most of the thyroid clonotypes expanded above 0.001. Ophthalmopathy and stable hyperthyroidism were told apart by a 13 V-J model.

TCR beta CDR3 regions were amplified from RNA. The HTBI primer set served for first-round RT-PCR of the TCR CDR3. Using its own MiXCR run on the multiplex PCR reads, TCRdb lists one record per CDR3 protein. The table records a few hundred thousand distinct CDR3 sequences, less than 20% of them present only once. This clonotype originated in a woman between 18 and 30 years old with Graves' hyperthyroidism that later progressed to Graves' ophthalmopathy. The source material was blood.

The DNA for the CDR3 is TGCGCCAGCAGCTTGAGCGGGGCGGGGGGCAATGAGCAGTTCTTC. Its protein is CASSLSGAGGNEQFF. The rearrangement uses TRBV5-1 and TRBJ2-1; 8 nucleotides match TRBD2. The CDR3 sequence is 15 residues long. V lost 1 base and J lost 6; bases outside the gene matches: 6. Per the germline V gene, CDR1 is SGHRS and CDR2 is YFSETQ.